This T cell receptor (beta chain) was obtained from a study of cytomegalovirus exposure and HLA in healthy donors. Study in general: Both the approximately 120 validation repertoires and the approximately 640 first-cohort repertoires used the same platform, as reported by a later analysis.

The CDR3 sequence is 17 residues long. J gave up 0 bases and V 7 bases, and 9 bases lay outside the gene matches. Germline values: CDR1 SNHLY, CDR2 FYNNEI. Sequencing used immunoSEQ multiplex PCR; TCRdb keeps in-frame clones, though not all of them. This table holds 200,000 to 250,000 clones, over 75% found once. General study points: Many donors shared some public TCRs, even though most TCR sequences were rare. In vitro data verified a few CMV-associated chains as specific for CMV antigens.

This clone was observed once. What it recognizes is unknown. Sequencing was performed on PBMCs. V usage is TRBV2 and J usage is TRBJ2-6, with 7 bases matching TRBD1. The clonotype was recovered from a man younger than 35 in good health and CMV-seropositive. The chain's CDR3 is CASIPGGVVSGANVLTF. The CDR3 DNA reads TGTGCCAGCATCCCAGGGGGTGTCGTCTCTGGGGCCAACGTCCTGACTTTC.